Listed here are 21 T cell receptor beta chains from one sample, sequenced in a study of spatial heterogeneity in lung cancer. TCRdb redid the calling of the 5' RACE reads with MiXCR, one entry per CDR3 protein. Here the sample spans fewer than 16,000 distinct CDR3 sequences, 3.6% being singletons. Time point noted: sample taken at primary tumor resection. The specimen comprised normal lung tissue next to the tumor, sampled at surgery. Every receptor here comes from a male donor with early-stage non-small cell lung cancer.

Many counts were recorded for this clonotype. The library was designed around alpha chains, so this beta chain is a stray read whose abundance carries little weight. The chain uses TRBV7-2 and TRBJ2-3, with 8 bases matching TRBD2. The trim removed 1 base at V and 5 bases at J, leaving 8 bases unmatched. Germline loops: CDR1 SGHTA, CDR2 FQGNSA. The CDR3 totals 16 residues. In DNA, the CDR3 is TGTGCCAGCAGCTTAGTGAGCGGGAGTGGAGAAGATACGCAGTATTTT. Translated: CASSLVSGSGEDTQYF. The full variable domain, with the rest looked up from reference TRBV7-2 and TRBJ2-3, is GAGVSQSPSNKVTEKGKDVELRCDPISGHTALYWYRQSLGQGLEFLIYFQGNSAPDKSGLPSDRFSAERTGGSVSTLTIQRTQQEDSAVYLCASSLVSGSGEDTQYFGPGTRLTVL.

This clonotype was picked up many times. Because the library targeted alpha chains, this beta chain is an off-target read whose size means little. The V call is TRBV4-1, the J call TRBJ2-7, with TRBD1 identical over 8 bases. J lost 2 bases, V lost 1 base, and 4 bases had no gene match. The CDR3 is 15 amino acids. Germline V gene lookup returns CDR1 MGHRA and CDR2 YSYEKL. The CDR3 DNA sequence: TGCGCCAGCAGCCAAGCCGCGACAGGGGCCTACGAGCAGTACTTC. Translation gives CASSQAATGAYEQYF.

This clonotype was counted at least ten times. Because this beta chain is a stray read in a library intended to capture alpha chains, its abundance should not be given much weight. The rearrangement links TRBV20-1 to TRBJ2-3; TRBD2 agrees at 9 bases. Germline loops: CDR1 DFQATT, CDR2 SNEGSKA (reference sequence). Trimming cost V 6 bases and J 8 bases; bases outside gene matches: 15. The CDR3 has 15 residues. The CDR3 spells CSAPMTSGALGTQYF. The CDR3 bases are TGCAGTGCGCCTATGACTAGCGGAGCGCTTGGTACGCAGTATTTT.

Many counts were recorded for this clonotype. Found in a library prepared for alpha chains, this beta chain is an off-target read, and its abundance has little meaning. The J gene is TRBJ2-7, the V gene TRBV6-6; 11 bases align to TRBD1. Germline V gene sequence: CDR1 MNHNY, CDR2 SVGAGI (reference sequence). The V gene end was trimmed by 6 bases and the J gene end by 0 bases; junction bases not matched to a gene: 4. This CDR3 is built from 15 residues. CDR3 amino acids: CASRVGTGGSYEQYF. The CDR3 bases are TGTGCCAGCAGGGTCGGGACAGGGGGCTCCTACGAGCAGTACTTC.

This clonotype has at least ten counts. Within a library made for alpha chains, this beta chain is off target, and its count is uninformative. The chain has TRBV29-1 and TRBJ2-5, with D tentatively TRBD1 or TRBD2 (5 bases each). The germline V and J ends were trimmed by 6 bases and 5 bases, with 13 bases remaining between them. Per the germline V gene, CDR1 is SQVTM and CDR2 is ANQGSEA. This CDR3 is built from 12 residues. DNA of the CDR3: TGCAGCGTCGAGGGGTTCTTGGAGACCCAGTACTTC. Its protein is CSVEGFLETQYF.

There are many counts of this clonotype. The library was designed around alpha chains, so this beta chain is a stray read whose abundance carries little weight. The rearrangement joins TRBV2 to TRBJ2-3, with TRBD1 as a possible D gene (6 bases). Germline lookup yields CDR1 SNHLY and CDR2 FYNNEI. Trimming pared 3 bases from V and 6 bases from J, leaving 16 bases between. The CDR3 runs 15 residues. CDR3 sequence: CASSDRDTNKDTQYF. The CDR3 DNA reads as TGTGCCAGCAGTGACCGGGACACTAACAAGGATACGCAGTATTTT.

This clonotype is medium-sized within its sample. This beta chain is a stray read from a library made for alpha chains; its abundance is not meaningful. This chain uses TRBV28 with TRBJ2-7, with D unclear. The germline CDR1 and CDR2 sequences are MDHEN and SYDVKM. The V gene lost 3 bases and the J gene lost 7 bases, with 7 bases spanning the gap. There are 11 residues in the CDR3. CDR3 nucleotide sequence: TGTGCCAGCAGTTTTGTAGAGGAGCAGTACTTC. Protein product: CASSFVEEQYF.

This clonotype is termed medium-sized. Within a library made for alpha chains, this beta chain is off target, and its count is uninformative. This chain joins TRBV12-3 or TRBV12-4 and TRBJ1-2, with a tentative D call TRBD1 (5 bases). V lost 0 bases and J lost 2, with 10 bases in between. This CDR3 spans 15 amino acids. CDR3 DNA sequence: TGTGCCAGCAGTTTAGCGGTTCCAGGGAACTATGGCTACACCTTC. Its protein product is CASSLAVPGNYGYTF.

At least ten counts were recorded for this clonotype. This beta chain is an off-target read within a library intended for alpha chains, so its frequency means little. CDR3 coding DNA: TGTGCCAGCAGCTTAGGTCAGGGTACCTACGAGCAGTACTTC. Translated: CASSLGQGTYEQYF. The chain couples TRBV7-6 to TRBJ2-7; D might be TRBD1 (5 bases). V lost 1 base and J lost 2, with 9 bases in between. The CDR3 extends over 14 amino acids. In germline, CDR1 is SGHVS, CDR2 FNYEAQ.

This clonotype was seen ten or more times. This beta chain was picked up by a library intended for alpha chains and is off target, so its count carries little meaning. J is TRBJ2-7 and V is TRBV7-8; tentatively, D is TRBD1 or TRBD2 (6 bases each). Trimming shortened V by 2 bases and J by 3 bases, and 17 bases separated the two germline ends. Germline loops: CDR1 SGHVS, CDR2 FQNEAQ. The CDR3 loop spans 16 amino acids. The CDR3 spells CASSLIRGQVFYEQYF. The DNA of the CDR3 is TGTGCCAGCAGCTTAATCCGGGGGCAGGTGTTCTACGAGCAGTACTTC.

This clonotype has a count of ten or more. Because this beta chain is a stray read in a library intended to capture alpha chains, its abundance should not be given much weight. This chain links TRBV18 with TRBJ1-1, with a possible D match to TRBD1 (5 bases). The CDR3 has 15 amino acids. Germline CDR1 is KGHSH and CDR2 is LQKENI. V lost 0 bases, J lost 2 bases, and 10 bases lay in between. The DNA of the CDR3 is TGTGCCAGCTCACCACCGTACGGGGGAAACACTGAAGCTTTCTTT. This encodes CASSPPYGGNTEAFF.

In this sample, this clonotype turned up many times. This beta chain came through as a stray read in a library set up for alpha chains, and its size says little. The chain joins TRBV20-1 to TRBJ1-3, with D perhaps matching TRBD1 (5 bases). The CDR3 consists of 14 residues. Germline assignment: CDR1 DFQATT and CDR2 SNEGSKA (reference sequence). The V and J ends lost 5 bases and 4 bases respectively, with 15 bases between them. As DNA, the CDR3 is TGCAGTGCTTTGGACACTAACTCCGGAAACACCATATATTTT. Protein product: CSALDTNSGNTIYF.

This clonotype was found once. This beta chain appears as a stray read in a library generated for alpha chains; its size is not informative. The chain has TRBV12-3 or TRBV12-4 and TRBJ1-2, with 8 bases identical to TRBD1. This CDR3 is 15 amino acids long. The ends lost 4 bases at V and 2 bases at J; junction bases unmatched: 6. The CDR3 reads CASSYSGQVNYGYTF. The DNA of the CDR3 is TGTGCCAGCAGTTACTCGGGACAGGTCAACTATGGCTACACCTTC.

This clonotype has at least ten counts. Found in a library prepared for alpha chains, this beta chain is an off-target read, and its abundance has little meaning. The chain joins TRBV9 to TRBJ2-1, with TRBD2 matching over 7 bases. Germline V gene data show CDR1 as SGDLS and CDR2 as YYNGEE. The V gene end was trimmed by 3 bases and the J gene end by 10 bases; junction bases not matched to a gene: 13. The CDR3 contains 15 residues. The DNA of the CDR3 is TGTGCCAGCAGCGCCTCCCTCGAATCTAGCGGAGAGCAGTTCTTC. Translated: CASSASLESSGEQFF. Variable domain in full (rest from reference TRBV9 and TRBJ2-1): DSGVTQTPKHLITATGQRVTLRCSPRSGDLSVYWYQQSLDQGLQFLIQYYNGEERAKGNILERFSAQQFPDLHSELNLSSLELGDSALYFCASSASLESSGEQFFGPGTRLTVL.

This clonotype has at least ten counts. This beta chain is an unintended read in a library built for alpha chains; its size means little. This rearrangement joins TRBV7-2 to TRBJ2-1; D unclear. Germline V gene data show CDR1 as SGHTA and CDR2 as FQGNSA. The CDR3 has 11 residues. Trimming stripped 4 bases from V and 7 bases from J, with 5 bases between. In DNA form, the CDR3 reads TGTGCCAGCAGCTCTAAAAATGAGCAGTTCTTC. Protein sequence: CASSSKNEQFF.

This clonotype occurred many times. This beta chain came through as a stray read in a library set up for alpha chains, and its size says little. This chain links TRBV7-2 with TRBJ1-6; D gene unclear. The CDR3 spans 18 residues. Between the trimmed V and J ends, which lost 5 bases and 0 bases, there was a span of 17 bases. Germline-derived CDR1 and CDR2 are SGHTA and FQGNSA. CDR3 bases: TGTGCCAGCAGCCAACTAGGACTGGAGAGCTCCTATAATTCACCCCTCCACTTT. This gives the protein CASSQLGLESSYNSPLHF.

This clonotype was observed many times. This beta chain is a stray read from a library made for alpha chains; its abundance is not meaningful. The chain employs TRBV20-1 and TRBJ2-1, with D possibly being TRBD2 (6 bases). The CDR3 length is 18 residues. Germline values: CDR1 DFQATT, CDR2 SNEGSKA (reference sequence). V gave up 1 base and J gave up 5 bases, with 24 bases separating them. The CDR3 nucleotides are TGCAGTGCTAGAGGGCCCAACGGGGACTCGGTACTTGACAATGAGCAGTTCTTC. Protein product: CSARGPNGDSVLDNEQFF.

This clonotype was counted at least ten times. Because the library targeted alpha chains, this beta chain is an off-target read whose size means little. The chain is built from TRBV20-1 and TRBJ2-3, with 7 bases lining up with TRBD2. Germline V CDR1 and CDR2: DFQATT, SNEGSKA (reference sequence). The CDR3 totals 16 residues. V lost 3 bases and J lost 0; bases outside the gene matches: 9. This CDR3 is CSASPLAAASTDTQYF. The CDR3 bases are TGCAGTGCTAGCCCCCTAGCGGCTGCTAGCACAGATACGCAGTATTTT.

In regard to this clonotype: In a library made to pick up alpha chains, this beta chain is a stray read with a size that means little. The chain has TRBV6-5 and TRBJ2-3, with D possibly being TRBD1 or TRBD2 (5 bases each). The CDR3 is 14 residues long. Trimming removed 5 bases from V and 0 bases from J, with 9 bases in between. Germline assignment: CDR1 MNHEY and CDR2 SVGAGI. The CDR3 nucleotides read TGTGCCAGCAGTAAGGGACGCAGCACAGATACGCAGTATTTT. It encodes CASSKGRSTDTQYF.

This clonotype is categorized as medium-sized. A library made for alpha chains picked up this beta chain off target, so its size means little. The genes are TRBV6-2 or TRBV6-3 and TRBJ2-6; tentatively, D is TRBD2 (5 bases). Per germline, CDR1 MNHEY and CDR2 SVGEGT. V was clipped by 2 bases and J by 0 bases, with 5 bases between them. The CDR3 contains 15 residues. CDR3 sequence: CASSYGSSGANVLTF. The CDR3 bases are TGTGCCAGCAGTTACGGGAGCTCTGGGGCCAACGTCCTGACTTTC.

This clonotype appeared many times. Because the library targeted alpha chains, this beta chain is an off-target read whose size means little. The chain carries TRBV7-8 and TRBJ2-3; possibly TRBD1 for D (5 bases). V lost 1 base, J lost 2 bases, and 7 bases lay in between. Germline lookup yields CDR1 SGHVS and CDR2 FQNEAQ. This CDR3 has 14 residues. The CDR3 is CASSLGQLTDTQYF. The CDR3 coding sequence is TGTGCCAGCAGCTTAGGACAGCTCACAGATACGCAGTATTTT.